The 27 T cell receptor beta chains presented below share a single source sample, sequenced in a study of PD-L1 blockade in urothelial cancer (TCRdb year 2017). The method was the immunoSEQ multiplex PCR assay. Here the immuneACCESS table is served through TCRdb, limited to in-frame sequences with V and J called. Missing clones are a known gap in these copies; in checked studies unresolved V genes cover under half, and the rest lacks a known reason. This sample holds about 90,000 clones; approximately 91% were observed only once. Jointly, the top ten make up 8% to 9.5% of the sample. This material consisted of PBMCs, taken around atezolizumab (anti-PD-L1) treatment. The receptors come from a man between 60 and 75 years old with urothelial cancer.

The CDR3 sequence is CASSVGDNLNYGYTF. The CDR3 DNA sequence: TGTGCCAGCAGCGTTGGGGACAACCTTAACTATGGCTACACCTTC. The chain couples TRBV9 to TRBJ1-2; possible D gene TRBD1, 6 bases. Trimming took off 2 bases at V and 1 base at J, with 12 bases between the two ends. The CDR3 contains 15 residues. CDR1 is SGDLS and CDR2 is YYNGEE in the germline V gene.

The genes are TRBV5-8 and TRBJ1-5; D is perhaps TRBD1 (6 bases). Germline values: CDR1 SGHTS, CDR2 YDEGEE. The CDR3 loop spans 15 amino acids. Trimming removed 2 bases at V and 7 bases at J, with 16 bases between. CDR3 nucleotides: TGTGCCAGCAGCTTCCAGGGGCAGGGAACACAGCCCCAGCATTTT. Its protein product is CASSFQGQGTQPQHF.

The chain has TRBV5-8 and TRBJ2-7; possibly TRBD2 for D (5 bases). The germline V gene has CDR1 SGHTS and CDR2 YDEGEE. The CDR3 spans 13 residues. V was pared by 4 bases and J by 3 bases, with 11 bases between. As DNA, the CDR3 is TGTGCCAGCAGCCCCGGACGGGACTACGAGCAGTACTTC. Protein sequence: CASSPGRDYEQYF.

This chain links TRBV7-3 with TRBJ2-1, with 9 bases matching TRBD2. The J segment lost 2 bases and the V segment lost 4 bases, leaving 3 bases of the junction unmatched. Germline lookup yields CDR1 SGHTA and CDR2 FQGTGA. This CDR3 spans 15 amino acids. The CDR3 spells CASSSSSGAYNEQFF. In nucleotides, the CDR3 is TGTGCCAGCAGCTCATCTAGCGGGGCCTACAATGAGCAGTTCTTC.

The rearrangement uses TRBV30 and TRBJ1-6, with D possibly TRBD1 on 6 matching bases. Germline V gene sequence: CDR1 GTSNPN, CDR2 SVGIG (reference sequence). CDR3 length: 13 amino acids. V lost 7 bases, J lost 3 bases, and 10 bases lay in between. CDR3 in DNA: TGTGCCTTCGGACAGAGCTATAATTCACCCCTCCACTTT. It translates to CAFGQSYNSPLHF.

CDR3 coding DNA: TGTGCCAGTAGTATAGATCGGGTGGATACGCAGTATTTT. Translating it yields CASSIDRVDTQYF. This sequence joins TRBV19 and TRBJ2-3; the D is unclear. Per germline, CDR1 LNHDA and CDR2 SQIVND (reference sequence). This CDR3 region has 13 residues. V was pared by 0 bases and J by 6 bases, with 7 bases between.

The rearrangement joins TRBV9 to TRBJ1-3; 7 bases are shared with TRBD1. The CDR3 runs 16 residues. The germline V gene encodes CDR1 SGDLS and CDR2 YYNGEE. J lost 8 bases, V lost 0 bases, and 11 bases had no gene match. The CDR3, as DNA: TGTGCCAGCAGCGTAGGCCAGGGGGGTAGTTTCGACACCATATATTTT. The encoded protein is CASSVGQGGSFDTIYF.

This clone appeared once. The gene calls are TRBV5-3 and TRBJ1-3; 10 bases map to TRBD1. TRBV5-3 is sorted into the ORF group, with uncertain function. The CDR3 is made up of 18 amino acids. V trimming: 2 bases; J trimming: 0 bases; junction bases outside the gene matches: 8. CDR3 coding DNA: TGTGCCAGAAGCTTTTGTGCGGGACAGGGGTTCTCTGGAAACACCATATATTTT. Its protein is CARSFCAGQGFSGNTIYF.

The chain is built from TRBV7-2 and TRBJ2-1, with TRBD2 matching over 14 bases. V lost 5 bases to trimming and J lost 9 bases; unmatched junction nucleotides: 9. CDR1 is SGHTA and CDR2 is FQGNSA in the germline V gene. The CDR3 is 16 amino acids. The CDR3 DNA reads TGTGCCAGCAGCCCACAAGGACTAGCGGGGGGACTTGAGCAGTTCTTC. This gives the protein CASSPQGLAGGLEQFF.

The chain recombines TRBV14 with TRBJ1-1; 8 bases line up with TRBD1. Germline values: CDR1 SGHDN, CDR2 FVKESK. The CDR3 has 17 amino acids. J gave up 11 bases and V 1 base, and 18 bases lay outside the gene matches. CDR3 sequence: CASSQGPLSGGAVSAFF. CDR3 in DNA: TGTGCCAGCAGCCAAGGTCCCCTTTCAGGGGGCGCTGTGAGCGCTTTCTTT.

V usage is TRBV28 and J usage is TRBJ1-1; a possible D gene is TRBD1 (5 bases). This CDR3 has 13 amino acids. Per the germline V gene, CDR1 is MDHEN and CDR2 is SYDVKM. V was cut by 10 bases and J by 4 bases, with 16 bases left in between. CDR3 amino acids: CAIALTGGTEAFF. For the CDR3, the DNA is TGTGCCATCGCGTTGACGGGGGGCACTGAAGCTTTCTTT.

The chain employs TRBV7-6 and TRBJ2-5; 7 positions match TRBD2. Trimming took 5 bases from V and 5 from J; bases not matched to a gene: 11. Germline V gene lookup returns CDR1 SGHVS and CDR2 FNYEAQ. CDR3 length equals 15 residues. In DNA, the CDR3 is TGTGCCAGCAGCCGCTGGTTAACTAGCGTGGAGACCCAGTACTTC. Protein product: CASSRWLTSVETQYF.

The chain uses TRBV9 and TRBJ1-4; D is unresolved. The V gene's germline CDR1 is SGDLS and CDR2 YYNGEE. This CDR3 comprises 14 residues. With 3 bases removed from V and 4 bases from J, the gap between germline ends came to 10 bases. CDR3 nucleotide sequence: TGTGCCAGCAGCGCCGGGAGAGATAATGAAAAACTGTTTTTT. This codes for CASSAGRDNEKLFF. The full variable domain, completed using reference TRBV9 and TRBJ1-4, is DSGVTQTPKHLITATGQRVTLRCSPRSGDLSVYWYQQSLDQGLQFLIQYYNGEERAKGNILERFSAQQFPDLHSELNLSSLELGDSALYFCASSAGRDNEKLFFGSGTQLSVL.

The chain couples TRBV19 to TRBJ2-3, with D maybe TRBD1 (6 bases). CDR3 length equals 13 residues. Trimming took off 6 bases at V and 2 bases at J, with 9 bases between the two ends. Germline CDR1 and CDR2: LNHDA and SQIVND (reference sequence). CDR3 residues: CASRTGNTDTQYF. CDR3 DNA sequence: TGTGCCAGTAGAACAGGGAACACAGATACGCAGTATTTT.

This chain links TRBV15 with TRBJ1-4; the match to TRBD1 covers 9 bases. V gave up 0 bases and J gave up 11 bases; unmatched junction bases: 7. CDR1 LNHNV and CDR2 YYDKDF come from the germline V gene (reference sequence). This CDR3 is 15 amino acids long. CDR3: CATSRDKTGGSKLFF. The CDR3 DNA reads as TGTGCCACCAGCAGAGATAAGACAGGGGGGAGCAAACTGTTTTTT.

The chain couples TRBV5-4 to TRBJ2-7; D is ambiguous. This CDR3 contains 12 residues. The V end lost 3 bases, the J end lost 5 bases, and 9 bases lay between the germline ends. The germline gives CDR1 SGHNT, CDR2 YYREEE (reference sequence). CDR3 DNA: TGTGCCAGCAGCTCCCTGGCCAACGAGCAGTACTTC. This sequence encodes CASSSLANEQYF.

The V call is TRBV7-9, the J call TRBJ1-4; TRBD1 matches at 8 bases. This CDR3 comprises 14 residues. The J segment lost 4 bases and the V segment lost 6 bases, leaving 4 bases of the junction unmatched. CDR1 is SEHNR and CDR2 is FQNEAQ in the germline V gene (reference sequence). CDR3 DNA sequence: TGTGCCAGCAGGACACAGGGGGATAATGAAAAACTGTTTTTT. This codes for CASRTQGDNEKLFF.

This clone was counted a few times. This chain links TRBV19 with TRBJ2-1; 7 nucleotides line up with TRBD2. V lost 5 bases and J lost 7; bases outside the gene matches: 11. CDR1 is LNHDA and CDR2 is SQIVND in the germline V gene (reference sequence). CDR3 length: 15 amino acids. This CDR3 is CASSVGTSERNEQFF. The CDR3 DNA reads as TGTGCCAGTAGTGTCGGTACTAGCGAAAGGAATGAGCAGTTCTTC.

CDR3 coding DNA: TGTGCCAGCAGCTCCGCGGGAGGCGAGACCCAGTACTTC. Its translation is CASSSAGGETQYF. The chain joins TRBV7-3 to TRBJ2-5, with 8 bases matching TRBD2. The CDR3 is 13 residues long. Trimming removed 4 bases from V and 5 bases from J; junction bases left unmatched: 3. The V gene's germline CDR1 is SGHTA and CDR2 FQGTGA.

The rearrangement joins TRBV6-1 to TRBJ2-3; TRBD2 aligns across 14 bases. The trim removed 8 bases at V and 4 bases at J, leaving 2 bases unmatched. Germline CDR1 is MNHNS and CDR2 is SASEGT. The CDR3 contains 14 residues. CDR3 sequence reads: CASRLAGGPDTQYF. CDR3 DNA: TGTGCCAGCCGACTAGCGGGGGGGCCAGATACGCAGTATTTT.

The chain employs TRBV4-1 and TRBJ2-5; D ambiguous. Looked up from germline, CDR1 is MGHRA and CDR2 is YSYEKL. V gave up 1 base and J gave up 1 base, with 7 bases separating them. CDR3 length equals 14 residues. The CDR3 loop is CASSQVQVQETQYF. CDR3 bases: TGCGCCAGCAGCCAAGTCCAGGTCCAAGAGACCCAGTACTTC.

This clone occurred once. The CDR3 region is CASSQDRARETQYF. The CDR3 nucleotides are TGCGCCAGCAGCCAAGATCGCGCGAGGGAGACCCAGTACTTC. This chain uses TRBV4-3 with TRBJ2-5; D not certain. The germline CDR1 and CDR2 sequences are LGHNA and YSLEER. This CDR3 spans 14 amino acids. Trimming pared 0 bases from V and 5 bases from J, leaving 10 bases between.

V gene TRBV28 combines with J gene TRBJ2-7, with 7 bases fitting TRBD1. This CDR3 comprises 16 residues. From germline, CDR1 is MDHEN and CDR2 SYDVKM. The V gene end was trimmed by 5 bases and the J gene end by 1 base; junction bases not matched to a gene: 11. The CDR3 protein is CASSPPDRLASYEQYF. CDR3 bases: TGTGCCAGCAGTCCCCCGGACAGGTTGGCTTCCTACGAGCAGTACTTC.

CDR3 in DNA: TGTGCCAGCAGCGGACAGGGCCTCCCGGTCGGGGAGCAGTACTTC. Its translation: CASSGQGLPVGEQYF. This rearrangement joins TRBV28 to TRBJ2-7; 8 bases map to TRBD1. CDR1 is MDHEN and CDR2 is SYDVKM in the germline V gene. The CDR3 is made up of 15 amino acids. Trimming at V came to 6 bases and at J to 7 bases, leaving 14 bases not matched to a gene.

The chain recombines TRBV6-6 with TRBJ1-4; tentatively, D is TRBD1 (5 bases). Trimming took off 5 bases at V and 2 bases at J, with 15 bases between the two ends. CDR3 length: 16 residues. Germline V gene data show CDR1 as MNHNY and CDR2 as SVGAGI (reference sequence). Written as DNA, the CDR3 is TGTGCCAGCAGTAAGGAGGGGATTTGGACTAATGAAAAACTGTTTTTT. It is translated as CASSKEGIWTNEKLFF.

This chain uses TRBV11-2 with TRBJ2-3, with 8 nucleotides matching TRBD2. J lost 4 bases, V lost 4 bases, and 13 bases had no gene match. Per germline, CDR1 SGHAT and CDR2 FQNNGV. The CDR3 is 17 amino acids. CDR3 in DNA: TGTGCCAGCAGCTCACCTGGCGGGGGGCTGAGGGCAGATACGCAGTATTTT. Translation: CASSSPGGGLRADTQYF.

V gene TRBV25-1 combines with J gene TRBJ2-3, with D perhaps TRBD1 (6 bases). Deletions cut 1 base from V and 4 bases from J, with 9 bases between. This CDR3 is 14 amino acids long. Germline V gene data show CDR1 as MGHDK and CDR2 as SYGVNS. The CDR3 nucleotides are TGTGCCAGCAGTGAATCCCACAGGGCAGATACGCAGTATTTT. Protein sequence: CASSESHRADTQYF.